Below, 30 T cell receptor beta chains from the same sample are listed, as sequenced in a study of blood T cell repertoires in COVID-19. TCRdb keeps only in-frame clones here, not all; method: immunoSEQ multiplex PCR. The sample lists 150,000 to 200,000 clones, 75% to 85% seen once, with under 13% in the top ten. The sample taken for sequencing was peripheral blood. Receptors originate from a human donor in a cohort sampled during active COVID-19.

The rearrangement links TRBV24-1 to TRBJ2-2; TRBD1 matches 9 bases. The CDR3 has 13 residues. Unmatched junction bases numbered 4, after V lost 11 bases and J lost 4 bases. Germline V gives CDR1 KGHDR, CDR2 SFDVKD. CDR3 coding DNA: TGTGCCATCGGGGACAGGGCCACCGGGGAGCTGTTTTTT. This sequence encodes CAIGDRATGELFF.

The CDR3 nucleotides are TGTGCCAGCAGCGTCTCCGGGGAAAGTGAAAAACTGTTTTTT. It specifies CASSVSGESEKLFF. The rearrangement joins TRBV9 to TRBJ1-4; D gene ambiguous. CDR3 length equals 14 residues. Germline loops: CDR1 SGDLS, CDR2 YYNGEE. V shed 2 bases and J shed 7 bases, with 12 bases lying between them.

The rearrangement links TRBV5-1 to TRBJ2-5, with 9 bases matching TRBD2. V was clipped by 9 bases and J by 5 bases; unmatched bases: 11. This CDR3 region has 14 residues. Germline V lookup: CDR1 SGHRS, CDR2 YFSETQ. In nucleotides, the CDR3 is TGCGCCACCACCCTTTTAGCGGGAGCGGAGACCCAGTACTTC. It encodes CATTLLAGAETQYF.

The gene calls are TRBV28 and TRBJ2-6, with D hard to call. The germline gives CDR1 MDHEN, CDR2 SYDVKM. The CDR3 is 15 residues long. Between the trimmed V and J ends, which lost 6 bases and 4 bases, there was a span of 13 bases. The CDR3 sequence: CASSSQQAGANVLTF. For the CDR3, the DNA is TGTGCCAGCAGCTCCCAGCAGGCCGGGGCCAACGTCCTGACTTTC.

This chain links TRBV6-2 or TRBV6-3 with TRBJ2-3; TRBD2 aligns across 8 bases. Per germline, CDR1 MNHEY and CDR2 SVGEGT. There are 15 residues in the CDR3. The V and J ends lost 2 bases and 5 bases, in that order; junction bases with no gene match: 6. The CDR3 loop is CASSYLAGERDTQYF. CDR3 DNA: TGTGCCAGCAGTTACCTAGCGGGCGAGAGAGATACGCAGTATTTT.

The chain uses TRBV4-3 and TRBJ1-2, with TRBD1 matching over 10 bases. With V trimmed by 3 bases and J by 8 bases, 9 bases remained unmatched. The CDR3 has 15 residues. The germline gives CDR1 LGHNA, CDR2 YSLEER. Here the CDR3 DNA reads TGCGCCAGCAGCCAGGACAGGGGGAGGAGGGAGGGCTACACCTTC. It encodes CASSQDRGRREGYTF.

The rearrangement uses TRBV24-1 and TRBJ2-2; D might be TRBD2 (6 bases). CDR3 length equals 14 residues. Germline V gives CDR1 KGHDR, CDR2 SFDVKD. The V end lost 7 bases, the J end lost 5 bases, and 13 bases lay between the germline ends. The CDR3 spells CATSPTAGTGELFF. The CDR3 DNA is TGTGCCACCAGCCCCACCGCGGGAACCGGGGAGCTGTTTTTT.

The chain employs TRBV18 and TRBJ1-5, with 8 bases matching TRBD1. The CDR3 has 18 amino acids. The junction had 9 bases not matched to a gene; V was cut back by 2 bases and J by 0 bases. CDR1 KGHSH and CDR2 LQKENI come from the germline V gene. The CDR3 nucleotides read TGTGCCAGCTCACCAAAGTCGACAGGGGTCAATAGCAATCAGCCCCAGCATTTT. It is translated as CASSPKSTGVNSNQPQHF.

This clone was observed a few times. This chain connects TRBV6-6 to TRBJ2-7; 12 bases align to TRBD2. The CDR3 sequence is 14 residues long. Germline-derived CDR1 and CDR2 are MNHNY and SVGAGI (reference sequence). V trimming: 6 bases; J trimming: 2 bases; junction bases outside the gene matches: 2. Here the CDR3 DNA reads TGTGCCAGCAGGAGACTAGCGGGAGCCTACGAGCAGTACTTC. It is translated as CASRRLAGAYEQYF.

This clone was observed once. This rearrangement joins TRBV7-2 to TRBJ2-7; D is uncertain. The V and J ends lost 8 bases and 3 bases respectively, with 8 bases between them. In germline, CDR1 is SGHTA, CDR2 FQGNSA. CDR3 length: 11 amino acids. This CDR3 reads CASGIFYEQYF. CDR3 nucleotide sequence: TGTGCCAGCGGCATTTTCTACGAGCAGTACTTC.

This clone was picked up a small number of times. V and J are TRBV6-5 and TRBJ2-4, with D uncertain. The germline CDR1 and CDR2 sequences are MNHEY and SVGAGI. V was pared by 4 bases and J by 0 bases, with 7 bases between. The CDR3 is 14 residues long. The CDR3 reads CASSSELAKNIQYF. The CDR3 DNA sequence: TGTGCCAGCAGTTCCGAACTAGCCAAAAACATTCAGTACTTC.

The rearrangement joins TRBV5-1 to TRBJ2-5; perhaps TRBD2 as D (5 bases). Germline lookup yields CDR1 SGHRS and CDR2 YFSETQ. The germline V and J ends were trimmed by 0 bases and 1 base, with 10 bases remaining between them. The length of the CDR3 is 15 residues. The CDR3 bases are TGCGCCAGCAGCTTGGGAGGGAAGCTCCAAGAGACCCAGTACTTC. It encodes CASSLGGKLQETQYF.

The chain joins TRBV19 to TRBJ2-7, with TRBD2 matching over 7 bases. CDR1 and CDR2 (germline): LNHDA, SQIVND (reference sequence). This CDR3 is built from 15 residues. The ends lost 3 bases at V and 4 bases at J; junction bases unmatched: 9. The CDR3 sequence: CASSIPPGGGYEQYF. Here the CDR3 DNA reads TGTGCCAGTAGTATCCCCCCCGGGGGAGGGTACGAGCAGTACTTC.

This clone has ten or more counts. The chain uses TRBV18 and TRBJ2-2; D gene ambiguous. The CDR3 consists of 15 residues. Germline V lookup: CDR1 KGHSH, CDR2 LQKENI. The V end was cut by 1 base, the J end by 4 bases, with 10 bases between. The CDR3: CASSPQSTVTGELFF. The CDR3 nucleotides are TGTGCCAGCTCACCACAATCTACGGTCACCGGGGAGCTGTTTTTT.

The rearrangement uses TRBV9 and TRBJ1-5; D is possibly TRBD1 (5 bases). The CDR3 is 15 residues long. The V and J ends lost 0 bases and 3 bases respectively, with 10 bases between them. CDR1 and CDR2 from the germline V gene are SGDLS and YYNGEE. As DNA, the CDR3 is TGTGCCAGCAGCGTAGACGACAGAACCAATCAGCCCCAGCATTTT. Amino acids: CASSVDDRTNQPQHF.

The chain's CDR3 is CASSLAGQPQHF. Written as DNA, the CDR3 is TGTGCCAGCAGTTTAGCGGGTCAGCCCCAGCATTTT. This chain links TRBV27 with TRBJ1-5, with no clear D. Between the trimmed V and J ends, which lost 2 bases and 6 bases, there was a span of 5 bases. The CDR3 covers 12 residues. Germline V lookup: CDR1 MNHEY, CDR2 SMNVEV (reference sequence).

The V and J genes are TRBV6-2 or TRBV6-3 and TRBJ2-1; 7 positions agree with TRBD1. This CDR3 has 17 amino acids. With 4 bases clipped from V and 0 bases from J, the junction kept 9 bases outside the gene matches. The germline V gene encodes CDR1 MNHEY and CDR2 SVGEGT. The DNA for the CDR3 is TGTGCCAGCAGTTCCTCTGGCGCAGGGGGCTCCTACAATGAGCAGTTCTTC. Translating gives CASSSSGAGGSYNEQFF.

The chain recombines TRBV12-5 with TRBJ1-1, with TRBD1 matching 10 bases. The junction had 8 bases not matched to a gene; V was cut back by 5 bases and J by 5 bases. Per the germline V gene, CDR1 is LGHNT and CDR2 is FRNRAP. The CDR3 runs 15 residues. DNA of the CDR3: TGTGCTAGTGGTCCGACAGGGGGCTTACGTACTGAAGCTTTCTTT. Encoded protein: CASGPTGGLRTEAFF.

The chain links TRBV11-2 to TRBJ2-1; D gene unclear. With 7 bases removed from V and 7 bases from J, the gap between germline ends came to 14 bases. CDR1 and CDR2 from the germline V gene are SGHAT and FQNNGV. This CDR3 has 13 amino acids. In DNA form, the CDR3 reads TGTGCCAGCACCCTTATCCTAGGAAATGAGCAGTTCTTC. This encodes CASTLILGNEQFF.

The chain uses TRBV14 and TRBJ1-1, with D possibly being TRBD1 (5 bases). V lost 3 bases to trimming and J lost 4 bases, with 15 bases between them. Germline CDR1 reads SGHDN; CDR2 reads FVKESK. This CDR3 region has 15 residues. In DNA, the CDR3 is TGTGCCAGCAGCCACCGTTTGGGGCTCGGCACTGAAGCTTTCTTT. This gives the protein CASSHRLGLGTEAFF.

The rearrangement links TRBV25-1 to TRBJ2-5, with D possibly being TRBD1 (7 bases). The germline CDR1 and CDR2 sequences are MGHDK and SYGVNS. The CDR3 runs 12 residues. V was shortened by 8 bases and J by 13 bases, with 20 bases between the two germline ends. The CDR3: CASAKDRRTTYF. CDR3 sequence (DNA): TGTGCCAGCGCAAAGGACAGGCGGACTACGTACTTC.

CDR3 residues: CASRDRVLGNTIYF. CDR3 DNA: TGTGCCAGCAGGGACAGGGTCCTTGGAAACACCATATATTTT. The gene calls are TRBV5-6 and TRBJ1-3, with TRBD1 matching over 8 bases. J lost 3 bases, V lost 5 bases, and 4 bases had no gene match. CDR3 length: 14 amino acids. Germline CDR1 is SGHDT and CDR2 is YYEEEE. Variable domain in full (rest from reference TRBV5-6 and TRBJ1-3): DAGVTQSPTHLIKTRGQQVTLRCSPKSGHDTVSWYQQALGQGPQFIFQYYEEEERQRGNFPDRFSGHQFPNYSSELNVNALLLGDSALYLCASRDRVLGNTIYFGEGSWLTVV.

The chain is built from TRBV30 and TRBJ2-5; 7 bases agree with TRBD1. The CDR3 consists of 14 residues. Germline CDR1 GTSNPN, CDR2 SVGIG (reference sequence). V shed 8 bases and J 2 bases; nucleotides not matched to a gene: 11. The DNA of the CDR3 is TGTGCCGCCGAATGGGGGACAGCACAAGAGACCCAGTACTTC. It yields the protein CAAEWGTAQETQYF.

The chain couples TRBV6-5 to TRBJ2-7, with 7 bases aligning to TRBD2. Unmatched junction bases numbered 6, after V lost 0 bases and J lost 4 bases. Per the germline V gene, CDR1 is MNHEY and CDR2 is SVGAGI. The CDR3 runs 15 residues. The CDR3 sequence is CASSYSIPGGYEQYF. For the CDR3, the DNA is TGTGCCAGCAGTTACTCGATCCCGGGAGGTTACGAGCAGTACTTC.

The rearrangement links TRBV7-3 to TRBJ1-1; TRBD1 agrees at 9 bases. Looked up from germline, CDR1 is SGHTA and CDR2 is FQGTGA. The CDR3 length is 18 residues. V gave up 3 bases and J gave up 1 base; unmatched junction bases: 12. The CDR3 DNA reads TGTGCCAGCAGCTTCCACAGGGGGCAGAGATTAGGGAACACTGAAGCTTTCTTT. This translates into CASSFHRGQRLGNTEAFF.

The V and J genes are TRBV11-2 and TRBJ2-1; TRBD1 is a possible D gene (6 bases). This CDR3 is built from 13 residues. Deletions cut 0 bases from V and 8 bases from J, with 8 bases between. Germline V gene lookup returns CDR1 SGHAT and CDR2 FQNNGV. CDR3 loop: CASSLDRGDEQFF. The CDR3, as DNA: TGTGCCAGCAGCTTAGACAGGGGAGATGAGCAGTTCTTC.

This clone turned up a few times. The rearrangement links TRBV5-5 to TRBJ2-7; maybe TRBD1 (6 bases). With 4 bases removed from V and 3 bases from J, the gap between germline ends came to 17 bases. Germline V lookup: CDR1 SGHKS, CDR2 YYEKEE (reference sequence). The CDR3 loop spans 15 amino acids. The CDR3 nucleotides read TGTGCCAGCAGCGGGAACAGGGCTCTAGGCTACGAGCAGTACTTC. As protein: CASSGNRALGYEQYF.

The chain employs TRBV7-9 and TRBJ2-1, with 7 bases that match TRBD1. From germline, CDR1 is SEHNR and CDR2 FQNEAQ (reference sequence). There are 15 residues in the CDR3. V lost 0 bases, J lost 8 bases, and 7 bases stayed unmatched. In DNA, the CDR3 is TGTGCCAGCAGCTTAGCCATAGGGGGCAAGGATGAGCAGTTCTTC. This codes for CASSLAIGGKDEQFF.

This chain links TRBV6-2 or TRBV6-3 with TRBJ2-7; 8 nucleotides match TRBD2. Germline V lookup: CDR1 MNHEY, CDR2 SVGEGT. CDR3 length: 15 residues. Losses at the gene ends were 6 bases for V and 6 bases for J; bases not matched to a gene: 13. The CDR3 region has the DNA TGTGCCAGCAGCGACCATAGCGGGACCCTCTTCGAGCAGTACTTC. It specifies CASSDHSGTLFEQYF.

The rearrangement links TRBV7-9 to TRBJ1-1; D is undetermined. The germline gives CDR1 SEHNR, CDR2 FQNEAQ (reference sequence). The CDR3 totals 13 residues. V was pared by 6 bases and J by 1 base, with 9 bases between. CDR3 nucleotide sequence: TGTGCCAGCAGTCCTCCCTCGAACACTGAAGCTTTCTTT. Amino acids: CASSPPSNTEAFF.